This entry lists 15 T cell receptor beta chains sequenced from one sample in a study of cytomegalovirus exposure and HLA in healthy donors. Vbeta (60) and Jbeta (13) primers were used in the PCR. The repertoire was sequenced with immunoSEQ multiplex PCR; TCRdb's copy has only in-frame clones and lacks some. The sample lists under 200,000 clones; approximately 11% were seen once. The sequencing input was PBMCs. These receptors were collected from a man in his fifties or sixties in good health and CMV-seropositive.

This clone was picked up a small number of times. The chain carries TRBV7-2 and TRBJ1-2; D not certain. Trimming removed 0 bases from V and 7 bases from J, with 12 bases in between. The CDR3 covers 14 residues. CDR1 and CDR2 (germline): SGHTA, FQGNSA. The CDR3 region has the DNA TGTGCCAGCAGCTTAGCGCGTACAGAGGGTGGCTACACCTTC. Translating gives CASSLARTEGGYTF. The variable domain in full, completed from reference TRBV7-2 and TRBJ1-2, reads GAGVSQSPSNKVTEKGKDVELRCDPISGHTALYWYRQSLGQGLEFLIYFQGNSAPDKSGLPSDRFSAERTGGSVSTLTIQRTQQEDSAVYLCASSLARTEGGYTFGSGTRLTVV.

A few counts support this clone. The CDR3 protein is CASSLDQGTGYTF. The CDR3, as DNA: TGTGCCAGCAGCTTAGATCAGGGCACAGGCTACACCTTC. This chain joins TRBV11-2 and TRBJ1-2; D may be TRBD1 (5 bases). CDR1 SGHAT and CDR2 FQNNGV come from the germline V gene. This CDR3 region has 13 residues. Between the trimmed V and J ends, which lost 0 bases and 8 bases, there was a span of 10 bases. The full variable domain, rest sourced from reference TRBV11-2 and TRBJ1-2, is EAGVAQSPRYKIIEKRQSVAFWCNPISGHATLYWYQQILGQGPKLLIQFQNNGVVDDSQLPKDRFSAERLKGVDSTLKIQPAKLEDSAVYLCASSLDQGTGYTFGSGTRLTVV.

This clone came up a few times. In the same sample, other DNA sequences code for this CDR3. The V and J genes are TRBV11-2 and TRBJ1-1; maybe TRBD1 (5 bases). Trimming removed 3 bases at V and 1 base at J, with 6 bases between. CDR3 length: 13 amino acids. Germline V gives CDR1 SGHAT, CDR2 FQNNGV. CDR3 sequence (DNA): TGTGCCAGCAGCTTTAGGGGGAACACTGAAGCTTTCTTT. Its protein is CASSFRGNTEAFF.

V usage is TRBV9 and J usage is TRBJ1-1, with TRBD1 matching over 7 bases. Germline-derived CDR1 and CDR2 are SGDLS and YYNGEE. Unmatched junction bases numbered 9, after V lost 4 bases and J lost 6 bases. There are 14 residues in the CDR3. The CDR3 region has the DNA TGTGCCAGCAGCTCGGCAGGGGGATTCTCTGAAGCTTTCTTT. Translating gives CASSSAGGFSEAFF. Full variable domain (missing parts from reference TRBV9 and TRBJ1-1): DSGVTQTPKHLITATGQRVTLRCSPRSGDLSVYWYQQSLDQGLQFLIQYYNGEERAKGNILERFSAQQFPDLHSELNLSSLELGDSALYFCASSSAGGFSEAFFGQGTRLTVV.

This clone was seen a few times. The rearrangement links TRBV5-8 to TRBJ1-4; D remains unclear. The ends were cut back, 2 bases at V and 3 bases at J, with 5 bases in the middle. This CDR3 comprises 13 residues. Per the germline V gene, CDR1 is SGHTS and CDR2 is YDEGEE. CDR3: CASSFRSNEKLFF. The CDR3, as DNA: TGTGCCAGCAGCTTTCGTTCTAATGAAAAACTGTTTTTT.

The chain carries TRBV11-2 and TRBJ2-3; the match to TRBD2 covers 9 bases. There are 19 residues in the CDR3. CDR1 and CDR2 from the germline V gene are SGHAT and FQNNGV. J lost 5 bases, V lost 1 base, and 16 bases had no gene match. The CDR3 loop is CASSLVSGSGGKRGDTQYF. The CDR3 bases are TGTGCCAGCAGCTTAGTATCTGGTAGCGGGGGTAAAAGGGGAGATACGCAGTATTTT.

Only a few counts were recorded for this clone. The J gene is TRBJ2-3, the V gene TRBV7-6; 10 bases match TRBD2. The CDR3 has 15 residues. In germline, CDR1 is SGHVS, CDR2 FNYEAQ. Trimming at V came to 0 bases and at J to 6 bases, leaving 3 bases not matched to a gene. CDR3 sequence reads: CASSLAGLARDTQYF. In nucleotides, the CDR3 is TGTGCCAGCAGCTTAGCGGGACTAGCGAGGGATACGCAGTATTTT. Variable domain in full (rest from reference TRBV7-6 and TRBJ2-3): GAGVSQSPRYKVTKRGQDVALRCDPISGHVSLYWYRQALGQGPEFLTYFNYEAQQDKSGLPNDRFSAERPEGSISTLTIQRTEQRDSAMYRCASSLAGLARDTQYFGPGTRLTVL.

The CDR3 spells CASTLEPYQETQYF. CDR3 DNA sequence: TGTGCCAGCACCCTAGAGCCGTACCAAGAGACCCAGTACTTC. The chain links TRBV2 to TRBJ2-5, with D uncertain. Trimming pared 7 bases from V and 0 bases from J, leaving 12 bases between. CDR3 size: 14 residues. The germline V gene encodes CDR1 SNHLY and CDR2 FYNNEI.

The chain recombines TRBV4-3 with TRBJ2-5; weak D call: TRBD1 (6 bases). This CDR3 spans 16 amino acids. Trimming removed 0 bases at V and 9 bases at J, with 20 bases between. Germline assignment: CDR1 LGHNA and CDR2 YSLEER. DNA for the CDR3: TGCGCCAGCAGCCAAGATAAGGGGGTGGGCTCCGCGGCCCAGTACTTC. This translates into CASSQDKGVGSAAQYF.

The rearrangement uses TRBV15 and TRBJ2-7; D possibly corresponds to TRBD2 (6 bases). Trimming took off 1 base at V and 4 bases at J, with 11 bases between the two ends. CDR1 is LNHNV, CDR2 YYDKDF, per germline (reference sequence). CDR3 length: 14 amino acids. The CDR3 region has the DNA TGTGCCACCAGCAGAGTCGGGAGTGCTTACGAGCAGTACGTC. It translates to CATSRVGSAYEQYV.

The table lists this clone with a few counts. The junction and the germline gene differ at one end; a read error may be behind it. The chain links TRBV6-1 to TRBJ1-6; 12 positions agree with TRBD1. The CDR3 has 14 residues. Germline V gives CDR1 MNHNS, CDR2 SASEGT. In nucleotides, the CDR3 is TGTGCCAGCAGTGGGGGACAGGGGGCTAGTAACCCGGACTTT. The encoded protein is CASSGGQGASNPDF.

The chain combines TRBV5-4 with TRBJ2-5; D is possibly TRBD2 (6 bases). V was trimmed by 0 bases and J by 2 bases, leaving 17 bases between them. Germline CDR1 and CDR2: SGHNT and YYREEE (reference sequence). This CDR3 has 17 residues. The CDR3 region has the DNA TGTGCCAGCAGCTTGGATCCCAGGCTAGCGAGGCAAGAGACCCAGTACTTC. Amino acids: CASSLDPRLARQETQYF. Full variable domain (remainder filled in from reference TRBV5-4 and TRBJ2-5): ETGVTQSPTHLIKTRGQQVTLRCSSQSGHNTVSWYQQALGQGPQFIFQYYREEENGRGNFPPRFSGLQFPNYSSELNVNALELDDSALYLCASSLDPRLARQETQYFGPGTRLLVL.

The table lists this clone with a few counts. The CDR3 is CASSLRPGTNEKLFF. The CDR3, as DNA: TGCGCCAGCAGCCTTAGGCCAGGGACTAATGAAAAACTGTTTTTT. The rearrangement uses TRBV4-3 and TRBJ1-4, with D possibly TRBD1 on 5 matching bases. The CDR3 has 15 residues. The V end was cut by 4 bases, the J end by 2 bases, with 11 bases between. Looked up from germline, CDR1 is LGHNA and CDR2 is YSLEER.

This clone was found a few times. The J gene is TRBJ1-6, the V gene TRBV7-2, with 7 bases fitting TRBD1. V lost 4 bases and J lost 5; bases outside the gene matches: 2. The CDR3 length is 14 residues. Germline loops: CDR1 SGHTA, CDR2 FQGNSA. In DNA form, the CDR3 reads TGTGCCAGCAGCTCACAGGGGAATAATTCACCCCTCCACTTT. Protein: CASSSQGNNSPLHF.

This clone turned up a few times. This chain joins TRBV4-3 and TRBJ2-1; D is unclear. The V end lost 1 base, the J end lost 3 bases, and 7 bases lay between the germline ends. The germline V gene has CDR1 LGHNA and CDR2 YSLEER. The CDR3 totals 14 residues. In DNA, the CDR3 is TGCGCCAGCAGCCAAGGTCCGGTCTACAATGAGCAGTTCTTC. Translated: CASSQGPVYNEQFF.